This T cell receptor (beta chain) was found in a study of OX40 agonist ivuxolimab in advanced cancers. As for the study in general: Each patient was given ivuxolimab into a vein every 2 weeks, at 0.01 to 10 mg/kg. Prior anti-PD-1, anti-PD-L1 or anti-CTLA-4 therapy was allowed; roughly 40% had some. Findings and limits, study-wide: Fewer expanded clones were found on average in CD4+ than in CD8+ T cells. In a subset of nonresponders, normalized T-cell clonal expansion was also low.

The table lists this clone with a count of one. The antigen is not known. Data came from immunoSEQ multiplex PCR; TCRdb stores just in-frame clones and leaves some out. The sample consists of tens of thousands of clones, 80% to 95% of them appearing once. The CDR3 contains 12 residues. The germline V gene encodes CDR1 MNHNY and CDR2 SVGAGI (reference sequence). V shed 2 bases and J shed 10 bases, with 8 bases lying between them. The origin of this receptor is an adult with an advanced solid tumor such as melanoma, head and neck, liver or kidney cancer. This sequence joins TRBV6-6 and TRBJ2-2; no clear D. The specimen was CD4+ or CD8+ T cells sorted from blood, collected in a trial of the OX40 agonist ivuxolimab. In DNA form, the CDR3 reads TGTGCCAGCAGTTACGGACCTCAGGAGCTGTTTTTT. Translated: CASSYGPQELFF.